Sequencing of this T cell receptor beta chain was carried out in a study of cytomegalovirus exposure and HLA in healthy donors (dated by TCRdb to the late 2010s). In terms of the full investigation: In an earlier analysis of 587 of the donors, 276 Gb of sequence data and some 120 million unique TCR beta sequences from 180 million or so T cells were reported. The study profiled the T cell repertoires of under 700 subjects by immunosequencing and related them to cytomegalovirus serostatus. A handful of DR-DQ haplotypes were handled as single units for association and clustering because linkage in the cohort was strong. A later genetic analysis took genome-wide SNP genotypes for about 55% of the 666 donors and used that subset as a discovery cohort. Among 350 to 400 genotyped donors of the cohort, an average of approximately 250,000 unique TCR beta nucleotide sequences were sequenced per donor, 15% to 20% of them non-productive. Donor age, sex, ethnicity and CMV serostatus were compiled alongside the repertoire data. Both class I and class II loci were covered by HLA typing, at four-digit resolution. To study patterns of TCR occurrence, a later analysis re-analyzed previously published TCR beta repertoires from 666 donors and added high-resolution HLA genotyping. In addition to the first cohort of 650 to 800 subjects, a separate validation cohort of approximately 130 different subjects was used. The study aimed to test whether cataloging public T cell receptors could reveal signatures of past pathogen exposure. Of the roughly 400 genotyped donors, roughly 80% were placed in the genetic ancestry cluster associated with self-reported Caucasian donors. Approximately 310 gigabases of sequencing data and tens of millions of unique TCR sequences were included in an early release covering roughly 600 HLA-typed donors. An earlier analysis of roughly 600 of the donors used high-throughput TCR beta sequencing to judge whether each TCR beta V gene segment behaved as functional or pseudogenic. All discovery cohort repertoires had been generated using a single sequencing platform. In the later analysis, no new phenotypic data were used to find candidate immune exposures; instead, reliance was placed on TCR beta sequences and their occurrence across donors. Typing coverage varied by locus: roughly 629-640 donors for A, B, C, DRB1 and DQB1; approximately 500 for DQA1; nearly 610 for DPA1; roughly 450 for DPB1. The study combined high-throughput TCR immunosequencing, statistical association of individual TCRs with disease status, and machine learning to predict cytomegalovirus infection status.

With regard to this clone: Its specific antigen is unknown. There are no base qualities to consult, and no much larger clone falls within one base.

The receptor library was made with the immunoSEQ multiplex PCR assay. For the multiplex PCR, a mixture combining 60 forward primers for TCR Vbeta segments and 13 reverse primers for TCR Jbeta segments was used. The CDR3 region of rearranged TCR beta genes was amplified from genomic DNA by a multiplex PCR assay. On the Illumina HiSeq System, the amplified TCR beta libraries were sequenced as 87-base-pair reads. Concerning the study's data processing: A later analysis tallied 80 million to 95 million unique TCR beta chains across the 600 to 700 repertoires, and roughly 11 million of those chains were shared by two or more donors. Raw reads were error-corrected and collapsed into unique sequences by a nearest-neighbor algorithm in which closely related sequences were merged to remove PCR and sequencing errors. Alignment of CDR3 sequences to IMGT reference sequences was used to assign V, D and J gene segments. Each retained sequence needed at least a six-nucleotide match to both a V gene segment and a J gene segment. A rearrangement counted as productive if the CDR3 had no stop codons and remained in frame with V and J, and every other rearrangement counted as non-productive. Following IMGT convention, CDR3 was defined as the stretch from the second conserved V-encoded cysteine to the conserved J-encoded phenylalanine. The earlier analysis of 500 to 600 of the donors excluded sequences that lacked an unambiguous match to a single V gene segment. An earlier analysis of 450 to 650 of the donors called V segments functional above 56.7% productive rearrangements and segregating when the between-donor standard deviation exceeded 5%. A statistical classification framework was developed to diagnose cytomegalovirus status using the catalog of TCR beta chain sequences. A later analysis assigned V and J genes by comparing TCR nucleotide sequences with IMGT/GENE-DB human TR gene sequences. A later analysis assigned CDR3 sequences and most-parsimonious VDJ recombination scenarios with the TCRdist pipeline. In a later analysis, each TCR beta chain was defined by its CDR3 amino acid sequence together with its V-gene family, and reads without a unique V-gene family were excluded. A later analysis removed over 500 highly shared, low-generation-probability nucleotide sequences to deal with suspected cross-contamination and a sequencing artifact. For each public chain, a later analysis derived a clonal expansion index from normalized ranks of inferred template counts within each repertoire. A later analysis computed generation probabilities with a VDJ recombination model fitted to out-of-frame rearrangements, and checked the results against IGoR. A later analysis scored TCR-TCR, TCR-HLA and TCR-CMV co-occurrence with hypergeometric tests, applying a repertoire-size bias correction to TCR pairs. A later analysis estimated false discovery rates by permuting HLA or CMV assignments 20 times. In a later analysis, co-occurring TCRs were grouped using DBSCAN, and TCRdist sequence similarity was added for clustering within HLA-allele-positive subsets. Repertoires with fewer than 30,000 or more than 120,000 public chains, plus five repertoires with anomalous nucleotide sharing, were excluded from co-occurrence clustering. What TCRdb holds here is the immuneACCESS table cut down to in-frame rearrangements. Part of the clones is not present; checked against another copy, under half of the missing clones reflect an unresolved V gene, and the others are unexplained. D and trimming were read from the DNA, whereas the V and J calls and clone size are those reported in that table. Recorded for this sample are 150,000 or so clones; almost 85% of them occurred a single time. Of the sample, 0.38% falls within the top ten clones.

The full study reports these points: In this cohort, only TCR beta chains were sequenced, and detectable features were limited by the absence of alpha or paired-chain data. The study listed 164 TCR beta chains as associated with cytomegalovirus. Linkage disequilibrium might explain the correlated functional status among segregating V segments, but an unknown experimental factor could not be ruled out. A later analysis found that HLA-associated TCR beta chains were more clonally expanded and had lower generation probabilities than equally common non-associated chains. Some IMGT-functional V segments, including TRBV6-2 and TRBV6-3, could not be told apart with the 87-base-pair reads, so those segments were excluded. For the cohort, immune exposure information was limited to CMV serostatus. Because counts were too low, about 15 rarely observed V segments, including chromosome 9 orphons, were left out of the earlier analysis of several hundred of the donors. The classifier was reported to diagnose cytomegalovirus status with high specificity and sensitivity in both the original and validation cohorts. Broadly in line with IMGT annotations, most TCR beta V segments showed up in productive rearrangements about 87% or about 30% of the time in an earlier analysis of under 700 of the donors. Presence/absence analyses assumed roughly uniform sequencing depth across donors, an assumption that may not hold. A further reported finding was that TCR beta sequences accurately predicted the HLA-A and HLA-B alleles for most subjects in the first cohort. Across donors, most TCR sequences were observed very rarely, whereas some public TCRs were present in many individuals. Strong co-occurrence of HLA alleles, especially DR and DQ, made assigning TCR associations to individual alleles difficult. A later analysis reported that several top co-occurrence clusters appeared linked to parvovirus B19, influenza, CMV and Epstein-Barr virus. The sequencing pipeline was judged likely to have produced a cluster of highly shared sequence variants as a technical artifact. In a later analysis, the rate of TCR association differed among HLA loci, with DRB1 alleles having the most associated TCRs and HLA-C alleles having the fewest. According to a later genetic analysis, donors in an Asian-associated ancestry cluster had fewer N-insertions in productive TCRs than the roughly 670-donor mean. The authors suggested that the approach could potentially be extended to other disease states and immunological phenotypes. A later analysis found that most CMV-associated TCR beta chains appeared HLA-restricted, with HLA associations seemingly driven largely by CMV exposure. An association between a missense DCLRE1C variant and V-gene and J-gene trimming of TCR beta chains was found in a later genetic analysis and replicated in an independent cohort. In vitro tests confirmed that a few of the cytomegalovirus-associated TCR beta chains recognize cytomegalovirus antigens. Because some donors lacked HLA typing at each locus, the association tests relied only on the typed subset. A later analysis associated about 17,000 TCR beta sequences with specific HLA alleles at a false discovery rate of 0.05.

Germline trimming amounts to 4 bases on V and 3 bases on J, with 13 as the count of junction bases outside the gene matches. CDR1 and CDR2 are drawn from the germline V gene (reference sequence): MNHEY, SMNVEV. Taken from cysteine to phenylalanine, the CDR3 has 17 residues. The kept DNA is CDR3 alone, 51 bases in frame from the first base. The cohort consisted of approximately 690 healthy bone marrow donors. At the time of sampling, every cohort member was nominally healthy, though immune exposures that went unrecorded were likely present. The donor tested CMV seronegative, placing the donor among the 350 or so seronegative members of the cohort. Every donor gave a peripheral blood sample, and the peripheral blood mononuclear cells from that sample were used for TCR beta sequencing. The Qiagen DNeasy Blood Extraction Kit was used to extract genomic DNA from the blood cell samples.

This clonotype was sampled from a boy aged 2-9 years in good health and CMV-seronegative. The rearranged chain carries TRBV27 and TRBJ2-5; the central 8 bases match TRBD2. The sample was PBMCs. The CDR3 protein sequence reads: CASSSLLREGAKETQYF. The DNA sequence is TGTGCCAGCAGTTCCCTCCTCCGGGAGGGAGCTAAAGAGACCCAGTACTTC.